The rows below give T cell receptor beta chains drawn from one sample of a study of T cells in Graves' hyperthyroidism and ophthalmopathy. TCRdb re-derived calls from the multiplex PCR reads in MiXCR, one entry per CDR3 protein. The table lists roughly 740,000 distinct CDR3 sequences, about 16% of them singletons. The sample comprised blood. These receptors came from a man younger than 35 with Graves' hyperthyroidism. Both conserved end residues are part of each CDR3. The D gene is left open where the match is weak. Clone sizes are given selectively: once, few, many, or a class where the clone is expanded.

size: -; J: TRBJ1-6; V: TRBV20-1; length: 15; D: -; CDR3: CSARGAGPLNSPLHF; DNA: TGCAGTGCTAGAGGAGCAGGTCCCCTTAATTCACCCCTCCACTTT
size: -; J: TRBJ2-3; V: TRBV4-2; length: 18; D: TRBD2; CDR3: CASSQAGLAGGGTDTQYF; DNA: TGTGCCAGCAGCCAAGCCGGACTAGCGGGAGGGGGCACAGATACGCAGTATTTT
size: -; J: TRBJ1-3; V: TRBV4-2; length: 15; D: -; CDR3: CASSQALNSGNTIYF; DNA: TGTGCCAGCAGCCAAGCTCTGAACTCTGGAAACACCATATATTTT
size: -; J: TRBJ2-4; V: TRBV7-3; length: 16; D: -; CDR3: CASSVGQRAAKNIQYF; DNA: TGTGCCAGCAGCGTAGGGCAGAGGGCAGCCAAAAACATTCAGTACTTC
size: few; J: TRBJ1-1; V: TRBV7-9; length: 14; D: TRBD1; CDR3: CASSLGGGWTEAFF; DNA: TGTGCCAGCAGCTTAGGAGGGGGCTGGACTGAAGCTTTCTTT
size: many; J: TRBJ1-1; V: TRBV7-3; length: 14; D: -; CDR3: CASSFSGVNTEAFF; DNA: TGTGCCAGCAGCTTTTCGGGGGTGAACACTGAAGCTTTCTTT
size: few; J: TRBJ1-6; V: TRBV27; length: 12; D: -; CDR3: CASSAGLGALHF; DNA: TGTGCCAGCAGTGCCGGTCTCGGGGCCCTCCACTTT
size: few; J: TRBJ2-2; V: TRBV29-1; length: 14; D: -; CDR3: CSVSGLKSPGELFF; DNA: TGCAGCGTTTCCGGTCTTAAGAGTCCGGGGGAGCTGTTTTTT
size: many; J: TRBJ2-7; V: TRBV5-1; length: 15; D: TRBD2; CDR3: CASSLETGRAYEQYF; DNA: TGCGCCAGCAGCTTGGAGACCGGGAGGGCCTACGAGCAGTACTTC
size: -; J: TRBJ2-7; V: TRBV2; length: 13; D: TRBD2; CDR3: CAGIGLAGEVQYF; DNA: TGTGCCGGCATCGGACTAGCGGGAGAGGTGCAGTACTTC
size: -; J: TRBJ2-7; V: TRBV18; length: 16; D: -; CDR3: CASSPLGGWPHYEQYF; DNA: TGTGCCAGCTCACCTCTAGGGGGTTGGCCTCATTACGAGCAGTACTTC
size: few; J: TRBJ2-1; V: TRBV12-3/TRBV12-4; length: 16; D: -; CDR3: CASTIGPLSSYNERFF; DNA: TGTGCCAGCACCATCGGACCCCTGAGCTCCTACAATGAGCGGTTCTTC
size: few; J: TRBJ2-5; V: TRBV19; length: 14; D: -; CDR3: CASSIGSYQETQYF; DNA: TGTGCCAGTAGTATTGGGAGCTACCAAGAGACCCAGTACTTC
size: many; J: TRBJ2-1; V: TRBV27; length: 13; D: TRBD2; CDR3: CASSKAGDNEQFF; DNA: TGTGCCAGCAGCAAAGCGGGAGACAATGAGCAGTTCTTC
size: few; J: TRBJ2-5; V: TRBV6-1; length: 14; D: -; CDR3: CASSPSSVGETQYF; DNA: TGTGCCAGCAGTCCGTCTAGCGTCGGAGAGACCCAGTACTTC
size: many; J: TRBJ2-1; V: TRBV18; length: 17; D: TRBD2; CDR3: CASSQSTSGSFWNEQFF; DNA: TGTGCCAGCTCACAGTCGACTAGCGGGAGTTTCTGGAATGAGCAGTTCTTC
size: -; J: TRBJ1-2; V: TRBV12-5; length: 12; D: -; CDR3: CASGPEGYGYTF; DNA: TGTGCTAGTGGGCCGGAGGGCTATGGCTACACCTTC
size: few; J: TRBJ1-1; V: TRBV5-8; length: 14; D: -; CDR3: CASSLVPENTEAFF; DNA: TGTGCCAGCAGCTTGGTCCCCGAGAACACTGAAGCTTTCTTT
size: many; J: TRBJ2-5; V: TRBV27; length: 13; D: -; CDR3: CASSLMYQETQYF; DNA: TGTGCCAGCAGTTTAATGTACCAAGAGACCCAGTACTTC
size: few; J: TRBJ2-3; V: TRBV28; length: 12; D: TRBD1; CDR3: CASSLGQGAVYF; DNA: TGTGCCAGCAGTCTGGGACAGGGGGCCGTGTATTTT
size: few; J: TRBJ2-3; V: TRBV5-5; length: 15; D: TRBD2; CDR3: CASSWELAGADTQYF; DNA: TGTGCCAGCAGCTGGGAACTAGCGGGAGCAGATACGCAGTATTTT
size: many; J: TRBJ2-3; V: TRBV20-1; length: 14; D: TRBD2; CDR3: CSAKRELSTDTQYF; DNA: TGCAGTGCTAAGCGGGAACTTAGCACAGATACGCAGTATTTT
size: -; J: TRBJ2-2; V: TRBV20-1; length: 14; D: -; CDR3: CSAPDSLNTGEPFF; DNA: TGCAGTGCTCCAGACAGCCTGAACACCGGGGAGCCGTTTTTT
size: -; J: TRBJ2-2; V: TRBV15; length: 13; D: -; CDR3: CATTPGEQRELFF; DNA: TGTGCCACAACCCCGGGGGAACAAAGGGAGCTGTTTTTT
size: few; J: TRBJ2-7; V: TRBV18; length: 12; D: -; CDR3: CASSPPLGVQYF; DNA: TGTGCCAGCTCCCCCCCACTTGGGGTGCAGTACTTC
size: many; J: TRBJ1-1; V: TRBV28; length: 13; D: -; CDR3: CATLGARDTEAFF; DNA: TGTGCCACCCTCGGGGCGAGGGACACTGAAGCTTTCTTT
size: few; J: TRBJ2-1; V: TRBV7-7; length: 19; D: -; CDR3: CASSLSQSPGLPGWNEQFF; DNA: TGTGCCAGCAGCTTATCGCAATCCCCGGGACTCCCAGGGTGGAATGAGCAGTTCTTC
size: few; J: TRBJ2-7; V: TRBV28; length: 15; D: TRBD2; CDR3: CASRPLPGGAYEQYF; DNA: TGTGCCAGCAGACCTTTGCCGGGAGGGGCCTACGAGCAGTACTTC
size: few; J: TRBJ2-5; V: TRBV28; length: 16; D: -; CDR3: CASSLGSGMYQETQYF; DNA: TGTGCCAGCAGTTTAGGGAGCGGCATGTACCAAGAGACCCAGTACTTC
size: many; J: TRBJ1-1; V: TRBV5-1; length: 17; D: -; CDR3: CASSFISLDLGNTEAFF; DNA: TGCGCCAGCAGCTTTATTTCCCTGGACCTTGGGAACACTGAAGCTTTCTTT
size: once; J: TRBJ2-5; V: TRBV20-1; length: 15; D: -; CDR3: CSAIPPHDYLETQYF; DNA: TGCAGTGCCATCCCCCCCCACGACTATCTGGAGACCCAGTACTTC
size: many; J: TRBJ1-1; V: TRBV5-5; length: 14; D: TRBD1; CDR3: CASSWTGGRTEAFF; DNA: TGTGCCAGCAGTTGGACAGGGGGCAGGACTGAAGCTTTCTTT
size: few; J: TRBJ2-3; V: TRBV20-1; length: 17; D: TRBD2; CDR3: CSAQSSGRAGATDTQYF; DNA: TGCAGTGCTCAATCTAGCGGGAGGGCCGGCGCGACAGATACGCAGTATTTT
size: -; J: TRBJ1-1; V: TRBV25-1; length: 14; D: -; CDR3: CASTSYEPNTEAFF; DNA: TGTGCCAGCACCTCGTATGAGCCGAACACTGAAGCTTTCTTT
size: -; J: TRBJ2-3; V: TRBV9; length: 14; D: -; CDR3: CASSVGALTDTQYF; DNA: TGTGCCAGCAGCGTAGGGGCACTCACAGATACGCAGTATTTT
size: few; J: TRBJ1-1; V: TRBV29-1; length: 14; D: -; CDR3: CSVEPRDTPYEAFF; DNA: TGCAGCGTTGAACCCCGGGACACTCCCTACGAAGCTTTCTTT
size: many; J: TRBJ2-1; V: TRBV2; length: 11; D: -; CDR3: CASSARDEQFF; DNA: TGTGCCAGCAGTGCTCGGGATGAGCAGTTCTTC
size: -; J: TRBJ2-7; V: TRBV19; length: 15; D: TRBD1; CDR3: CASSFHRGLTYEQYF; DNA: TGTGCCAGTAGTTTCCACAGGGGGTTGACCTACGAGCAGTACTTC
size: many; J: TRBJ1-1; V: TRBV19; length: 16; D: -; CDR3: CASSIDYRVTNTEAFF; DNA: TGTGCCAGTAGTATAGACTACAGGGTAACGAACACTGAAGCTTTCTTT
size: -; J: TRBJ2-4; V: TRBV11-2; length: 17; D: TRBD2; CDR3: CASSLDTSGTAKNIQYF; DNA: TGTGCCAGCAGCTTAGATACTAGCGGGACGGCCAAAAACATTCAGTACTTC
size: -; J: TRBJ2-7; V: TRBV6-1; length: 12; D: -; CDR3: CAIPGLDYEQYF; DNA: TGTGCCATCCCGGGACTCGACTACGAGCAGTACTTC
size: -; J: TRBJ1-4; V: TRBV2; length: 14; D: -; CDR3: CASSRTTFNEKLFF; DNA: TGTGCCAGCAGTCGGACAACTTTTAATGAAAAACTGTTTTTT
size: many; J: TRBJ2-5; V: TRBV18; length: 13; D: -; CDR3: CASSPSDFETQYF; DNA: TGTGCCAGCTCACCCTCCGATTTCGAGACCCAGTACTTC
size: many; J: TRBJ1-2; V: TRBV2; length: 17; D: -; CDR3: CASSQPTVAGARNGYTF; DNA: TGTGCCAGCAGTCAACCCACGGTAGCAGGGGCGAGGAATGGCTACACCTTC
size: -; J: TRBJ1-3; V: TRBV9; length: 14; D: -; CDR3: CASSDDRPGNTIYF; DNA: TGTGCCAGCAGCGACGACAGACCTGGAAACACCATATATTTT
size: few; J: TRBJ1-4; V: TRBV19; length: 14; D: -; CDR3: CASSRRAGNEKLLF; DNA: TGTGCCAGTAGCCGGCGGGCGGGAAATGAAAAACTGCTTTTT
size: many; J: TRBJ2-3; V: TRBV28; length: 19; D: -; CDR3: CASSTAPGVWGRGTDTQYF; DNA: TGTGCCAGCAGTACTGCCCCCGGAGTATGGGGTAGAGGCACAGATACGCAGTATTTT
size: few; J: TRBJ1-2; V: TRBV20-1; length: 12; D: -; CDR3: CSAQTANYGYTF; DNA: TGCAGTGCTCAGACAGCTAACTATGGCTACACCTTC
size: -; J: TRBJ2-7; V: TRBV20-1; length: 15; D: TRBD2; CDR3: CSAREGTSGTYEQYF; DNA: TGCAGTGCTAGAGAAGGGACTAGCGGGACCTACGAGCAGTACTTC
size: -; J: TRBJ1-1; V: TRBV19; length: 14; D: -; CDR3: CASTRQPAGTEAFF; DNA: TGTGCCAGTACCCGACAACCTGCGGGGACTGAAGCTTTCTTT
size: -; J: TRBJ2-3; V: TRBV7-9; length: 16; D: TRBD2; CDR3: CASSLYVGGRTDTQYF; DNA: TGTGCCAGCAGCTTATATGTTGGCGGGAGAACAGATACGCAGTATTTT
size: -; J: TRBJ1-4; V: TRBV3-1; length: 14; D: TRBD1; CDR3: CASSRGTAYEKLFF; DNA: TGTGCCAGCAGCCGCGGGACAGCGTACGAAAAACTGTTTTTT
size: -; J: TRBJ1-2; V: TRBV28; length: 11; D: -; CDR3: CASRVFGDYTF; DNA: TGTGCCAGCAGGGTCTTCGGTGACTACACCTTC
size: -; J: TRBJ2-5; V: TRBV7-9; length: 15; D: -; CDR3: CASRGEVSPRETQYF; DNA: TGTGCCAGCAGGGGGGAGGTTTCCCCCCGAGAGACCCAGTACTTC
size: few; J: TRBJ2-5; V: TRBV20-1; length: 13; D: TRBD2; CDR3: CSAKPGGAETQYF; DNA: TGCAGTGCTAAACCCGGGGGGGCAGAGACCCAGTACTTC
size: -; J: TRBJ1-1; V: TRBV7-6; length: 14; D: -; CDR3: CASSLSQDGRGAFF; DNA: TGTGCCAGCAGCTTATCCCAAGACGGGCGGGGAGCTTTCTTT
size: many; J: TRBJ1-2; V: TRBV2; length: 11; D: TRBD1; CDR3: CARTGGSGYTF; DNA: TGTGCCAGGACAGGGGGAAGTGGCTACACCTTC
size: -; J: TRBJ2-1; V: TRBV18; length: 14; D: -; CDR3: CASSTLAGSHEQFF; DNA: TGTGCCAGCTCAACACTGGCAGGGTCGCATGAGCAGTTCTTC
size: few; J: TRBJ2-3; V: TRBV6-1; length: 13; D: TRBD2; CDR3: CEWGGRAQDTQYF; DNA: TGTGAGTGGGGGGGGAGAGCACAGGATACGCAGTATTTT
size: few; J: TRBJ1-4; V: TRBV29-1; length: 17; D: -; CDR3: CSARARTRAKSSEKLFF; DNA: TGCAGCGCGCGGGCCCGAACCCGCGCCAAGTCTTCTGAAAAACTGTTTTTT